This TCR beta chain was sequenced in a study of cytomegalovirus exposure and HLA in healthy donors. Study-level results: Most CMV-associated TCR beta chains were later found to appear HLA-restricted.

Notes on this clone: Its antigen is not known.

Looked up from germline, CDR1 is SGHVS and CDR2 is FQNEAQ. There are 14 residues in the CDR3. Trimming removed 0 bases at V and 10 bases at J, with 15 bases between. Vbeta (60) and Jbeta (13) primers were used in the PCR. Sequenced by immunoSEQ multiplex PCR; TCRdb stores in-frame clones only, minus some. Across more than 200,000 clones, the top ten clones capture about 1% of the sample. The genes are TRBV7-8 and TRBJ1-1, with D unclear. Sequenced: PBMCs. The sequence was collected from a woman aged 25 to 39 in good health and CMV-seropositive. This CDR3 is CASSLAQVRERAFF. The CDR3 bases are TGTGCCAGCAGCTTAGCGCAAGTCCGGGAACGAGCTTTCTTT.